This T cell receptor beta chain was sequenced in a study of immune evolution from preneoplasia to lung adenocarcinoma. Sequenced by immunoSEQ multiplex PCR; TCRdb stores in-frame clones only, minus some. Of 10,000 to 12,000 clones detected, 80% to 90% appear once; the ten largest clones hold roughly 3.4%. V was clipped by 2 bases and J by 8 bases; unmatched bases: 6. The germline CDR1 and CDR2 sequences are MGHDK and SYGVNS. The CDR3 spans 13 residues. Premalignant or tumor cells were enriched by macro-dissection after pathologic assessment. This sequence joins TRBV25-1 and TRBJ2-7; 7 positions match TRBD2. This sequence originates from a person aged 65 to 85 with lung adenocarcinoma. What was sequenced was FFPE minimally invasive lung adenocarcinoma tissue. The CDR3 DNA reads as TGTGCCAGCAGTGAAGGAGGGACTAAACAGCAGTACTTC. Translation gives CASSEGGTKQQYF.